This TCR beta chain was documented in a study of T-cell reconstitution after alpha-beta-depleted transplantation in children. This clonotype was seen at least ten times. Unique molecular identifiers were incorporated when the TCRbeta library was constructed. MiXCR was run by TCRdb on the PCR reads, yielding one entry per CDR3 protein. The sample comprises hundreds of thousands of distinct CDR3 sequences, around 12% of which are singletons, and around 2.5% rests with the top ten. V lost 4 bases and J 4 bases, leaving 17 bases between the germline ends. The CDR3 contains 16 residues. CDR1 is SGHRS and CDR2 is YFSETQ in the germline V gene.

This receptor was obtained from a human donor who donated a stem cell graft to a child with acute lymphoblastic leukemia. The sequencing used PBMCs from the stem cell graft donor, collected from the stem cell graft. J is TRBJ2-2 and V is TRBV5-1; D call uncertain. CDR3 residues: CASSRGWQAPTGELFF. CDR3 DNA sequence: TGCGCCAGCAGCCGTGGGTGGCAGGCGCCCACCGGGGAGCTGTTTTTT.